This is a list of T cell receptor beta chains from one sample in a study of PD-1 blockade in classical Hodgkin lymphoma. This table comes from immunoSEQ multiplex PCR, and its TCRdb copy is limited to in-frame clones, with some not included. The table has roughly 7,000 clones, more than 60% seen once. The source was peripheral blood mononuclear cells (PBMCs), collected at baseline. These receptors came from a human donor with classical Hodgkin lymphoma. Both conserved end residues are part of each CDR3. A D gene is named only where the DNA matches it firmly. Not every row has a clone size; where given, it reads once, few, many or a size class.

J	V	D	size	CDR3	DNA
TRBJ2-2	TRBV30	TRBD2	NA	CAWVPGTSGITGELFF	TGTGCCTGGGTTCCTGGGACTAGCGGGATCACCGGGGAGCTGTTTTTT
TRBJ1-1	TRBV5-1	NA	NA	CASSPHIGNTEAFF	TGCGCCAGCAGCCCGCACATTGGGAACACTGAAGCTTTCTTT
TRBJ2-3	TRBV5-1	NA	NA	CASTSLGVDTQYF	TGCGCCAGCACCTCCCTCGGGGTTGATACGCAGTATTTT
TRBJ2-7	TRBV9	TRBD1	NA	CASAPGQGGYEQYF	TGTGCCAGCGCGCCGGGACAGGGAGGATACGAGCAGTACTTC
TRBJ1-5	TRBV21-1	NA	NA	CASSNKGADSNQPQHF	TGTGCCAGCAGCAATAAGGGCGCTGATAGCAATCAGCCCCAGCATTTT
TRBJ1-1	TRBV6-5	NA	few	CASRYDSSSHEAFF	TGTGCCAGCAGGTACGACTCCTCATCTCATGAAGCTTTCTTT
TRBJ2-7	TRBV5-7	TRBD1	NA	CASSLITGGREQYF	TGTGCCAGCAGCTTGATAACAGGGGGGCGGGAGCAGTACTTC
TRBJ1-1	TRBV5-5	NA	NA	CASSSSYSNTEAFF	TGTGCCAGCAGCTCCAGCTATTCAAACACTGAAGCTTTCTTT
TRBJ1-3	TRBV6-1	TRBD1	few	CASAGQGGNTIYF	TGTGCCAGCGCGGGACAGGGGGGGAACACCATATATTTT
TRBJ2-2	TRBV7-9	TRBD2	NA	CASSYRLAANTGELFF	TGTGCCAGCAGCTACCGACTAGCGGCGAACACCGGGGAGCTGTTTTTT
TRBJ1-3	TRBV18	TRBD1	NA	CASSIRDRSGNTIYF	TGTGCCAGCTCAATACGGGACAGGTCTGGAAACACCATATATTTT
TRBJ1-1	TRBV5-1	NA	NA	CASSSTRGMNDAFF	TGCGCCAGCAGCTCCACACGGGGTATGAACGATGCTTTCTTT
TRBJ2-1	TRBV2	NA	NA	CASSGISDEQFF	TGTGCCAGCAGCGGGATTAGTGATGAGCAGTTCTTC
TRBJ1-2	TRBV29-1	TRBD1	NA	CSVEAAGGGYTF	TGCAGCGTTGAAGCGGCAGGGGGTGGCTACACCTTC
TRBJ1-5	TRBV6-1	NA	NA	CASSEGGISNQPQHF	TGTGCCAGCAGTGAAGGAGGGATTAGCAATCAGCCCCAGCATTTT
TRBJ1-5	TRBV2	NA	NA	CASSDRTNQPQHF	TGTGCCAGCAGTGACAGAACAAATCAGCCCCAGCATTTT
TRBJ2-7	TRBV2	NA	medium-sized	CASEDRRFPEQYF	TGTGCCAGCGAGGACAGACGCTTCCCCGAGCAGTACTTC
TRBJ1-2	TRBV6-1	TRBD1	NA	CASSAQGTYGYTF	TGTGCCAGCAGTGCACAGGGGACCTATGGCTACACCTTC
TRBJ2-1	TRBV5-4	TRBD1	NA	CASSTDRRYNEQFF	TGTGCCAGCAGCACGGACAGGCGGTACAATGAGCAGTTCTTC
TRBJ1-1	TRBV27	NA	few	CASSLGRNTEAFF	TGTGCCAGCAGTTTGGGCAGAAACACTGAAGCTTTCTTT
TRBJ1-5	TRBV19	NA	NA	CASSTKNNQPQHF	TGTGCCAGTAGTACAAAGAACAATCAGCCCCAGCATTTT
TRBJ2-7	TRBV25-1	NA	once	CASSEFEGEQYF	TGTGCCAGCAGTGAATTCGAGGGGGAGCAGTACTTC
TRBJ1-5	TRBV28	NA	NA	CASSPQGKRSNQPQHF	TGTGCCAGCAGTCCTCAGGGGAAAAGGAGCAATCAGCCCCAGCATTTT
TRBJ1-1	TRBV7-3	NA	NA	CASSLYKNTEAFF	TGTGCCAGCAGCTTATATAAGAACACTGAAGCTTTCTTT
TRBJ2-2	TRBV19	NA	NA	CASSHRLGTTGELFF	TGTGCCAGTAGTCACCGACTGGGTACCACCGGGGAGCTGTTTTTT
TRBJ1-6	TRBV5-1	NA	NA	CASSRREASPLHF	TGCGCCAGCAGCCGCCGGGAGGCCTCACCCCTCCACTTT
TRBJ2-6	TRBV4-1	NA	NA	CASSGPGANVLTF	TGCGCCAGCAGCGGTCCTGGGGCCAACGTCCTGACTTTC
TRBJ2-1	TRBV11-2	TRBD2	NA	CASSFGAGWDYSYNEQFF	TGTGCCAGCAGCTTCGGGGCAGGCTGGGACTACTCCTACAATGAGCAGTTCTTC
TRBJ2-1	TRBV7-2	NA	NA	CASSPSVHNEQFF	TGTGCCAGCAGCCCCAGTGTGCACAATGAGCAGTTCTTC
TRBJ2-7	TRBV14	NA	NA	CASSQAYEQYF	TGTGCCAGCAGCCAGGCATACGAGCAGTACTTC
TRBJ1-1	TRBV20-1	NA	NA	CSRQGLAEAFF	TGCAGTCGCCAAGGGTTAGCTGAAGCTTTCTTT
TRBJ2-7	TRBV12-5	NA	few	CASGRGYEQYF	TGTGCTAGTGGACGGGGTTACGAGCAGTACTTC
TRBJ1-1	TRBV13	NA	NA	CASSLPGATEAFF	TGTGCCAGCAGCTTACCAGGAGCCACTGAAGCTTTCTTT
TRBJ1-1	TRBV5-8	NA	medium-sized	CASSLGSFGTEAFF	TGTGCCAGCAGCTTGGGCTCTTTCGGCACTGAAGCTTTCTTT
TRBJ2-7	TRBV27	TRBD1	NA	CASTRGPLYEQYF	TGTGCCAGCACGAGGGGGCCTCTCTACGAGCAGTACTTC
TRBJ1-6	TRBV27	NA	few	CASSLIPDGLRDSPLHF	TGTGCCAGCAGTTTAATACCGGACGGTCTTAGGGATTCACCCCTCCACTTT
TRBJ1-6	TRBV6-1	NA	NA	CASSERQGNSPLHF	TGTGCCAGCAGCGAGAGGCAAGGGAATTCACCCCTCCACTTT
TRBJ2-7	TRBV5-4	NA	NA	CASSFWGKGYEQYF	TGTGCCAGCAGCTTTTGGGGAAAGGGTTACGAGCAGTACTTC
TRBJ2-1	TRBV19	NA	once	CASSIRSGFWEQFF	TGTGCCAGTAGTATCAGGAGCGGCTTCTGGGAGCAGTTCTTC
TRBJ2-1	TRBV2	TRBD1	NA	CAGAPGQGGNEQFF	TGTGCCGGGGCCCCGGGACAGGGGGGCAATGAGCAGTTCTTC
TRBJ2-2	TRBV29-1	NA	NA	CSPTTEGVGSGELFF	TGCAGCCCAACTACCGAGGGGGTGGGATCCGGGGAGCTGTTTTTT
TRBJ2-6	TRBV10-3	NA	NA	CAISNSYCRYKSRANVLTF	TGTGCCATCAGTAATAGTTACTGTAGATACAAAAGTCGGGCCAACGTCCTGACTTTC
TRBJ1-2	TRBV6-5	NA	NA	CASSYSGLYGYTF	TGTGCCAGCAGTTACTCGGGGTTATATGGCTACACCTTC
TRBJ1-1	TRBV12-5	NA	NA	CASGLGTALTEAFF	TGTGCTAGTGGTTTGGGGACTGCCCTCACTGAAGCTTTCTTT
TRBJ1-5	TRBV30	NA	NA	CAWSVQIGNQPQHF	TGTGCCTGGAGTGTACAAATTGGCAATCAGCCCCAGCATTTT
TRBJ1-5	TRBV7-2	NA	NA	CASSPRAMQPQHF	TGTGCCAGCAGCCCTCGGGCGATGCAGCCCCAGCATTTT
TRBJ1-1	TRBV7-9	NA	NA	CASSLDQGTEAFF	TGTGCCAGCAGCTTAGACCAGGGGACTGAAGCTTTCTTT
TRBJ2-7	TRBV14	NA	NA	CASSLDSFYEQYF	TGTGCCAGCAGCCTGGACAGTTTCTACGAGCAGTACTTC
TRBJ1-5	TRBV6-5	NA	NA	CASSLLRGGDQPQHF	TGTGCCAGCAGCCTCCTCAGGGGCGGCGATCAGCCCCAGCATTTT
TRBJ2-1	TRBV20-1	NA	once	CSAGTADEQFF	TGCAGTGCCGGGACTGCGGATGAGCAGTTCTTC
TRBJ2-6	TRBV7-8	NA	NA	CASSSRRSSGANVLTF	TGTGCCAGCAGCTCCCGACGGAGCTCTGGGGCCAACGTCCTGACTTTC
TRBJ2-7	TRBV5-6	NA	NA	CASSIPGPLEQYF	TGTGCCAGCAGCATCCCCGGGCCCCTCGAGCAGTACTTC
TRBJ2-2	TRBV19	NA	NA	CASSQGSGELFF	TGTGCCAGTAGCCAGGGTTCCGGGGAGCTGTTTTTT
TRBJ1-1	TRBV29-1	TRBD1	NA	CSGGWDRTNTEAFF	TGCAGCGGGGGGTGGGACAGGACAAACACTGAAGCTTTCTTT
TRBJ2-1	TRBV6-1	TRBD2	once	CASTKTSLRAEQFF	TGTGCCAGCACCAAGACTAGCCTCAGAGCTGAGCAGTTCTTC
TRBJ1-2	TRBV29-1	NA	NA	CSAGDPGYTF	TGCAGCGCCGGAGACCCCGGCTACACCTTC
TRBJ1-1	TRBV6-5	NA	NA	CASSFGGNEAFF	TGTGCCAGCAGTTTTGGGGGGAATGAAGCTTTCTTT
TRBJ1-2	TRBV19	NA	NA	CASSIRAEYGYTF	TGTGCCAGTAGTATACGGGCGGAATATGGCTACACCTTC